The source of this TCR beta chain is a study of graft-versus-host responses after intestinal transplantation. Whole-study results and caveats: Peak circulating GvH clone levels were associated with early post-transplant HvG declines.

This clone appeared a few times. Its cognate antigen is unknown. Using immunoSEQ multiplex PCR, the repertoire was profiled, and TCRdb retains in-frame clones only, with some absent. The table lists fewer than 150,000 clones, around nine tenths of them singletons, with about 0.16% in the top ten. The CDR3 spans 12 residues. CDR1 SGHDN and CDR2 FVKESK come from the germline V gene. V was clipped by 8 bases and J by 5 bases, with 13 bases between them. Sample: unstimulated CD4+ T cells sorted from spleen or lymph node cells, taken before intestinal transplant. The TCR comes from a human donor who received an intestinal transplant. The rearrangement uses TRBV14 and TRBJ2-7; possible D gene TRBD1, 5 bases. In nucleotides, the CDR3 is TGTGCCAGCGGGGAACAGGCCCACGAGCAGTACTTC. Protein: CASGEQAHEQYF.